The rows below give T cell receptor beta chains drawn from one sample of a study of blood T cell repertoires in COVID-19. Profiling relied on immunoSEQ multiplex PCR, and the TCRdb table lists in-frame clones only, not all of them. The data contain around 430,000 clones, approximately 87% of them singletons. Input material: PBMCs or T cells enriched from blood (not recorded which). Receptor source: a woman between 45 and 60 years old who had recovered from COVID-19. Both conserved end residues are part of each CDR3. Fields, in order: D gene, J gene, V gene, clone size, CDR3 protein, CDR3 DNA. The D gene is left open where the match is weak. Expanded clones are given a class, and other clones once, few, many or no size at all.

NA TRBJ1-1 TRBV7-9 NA CASSLQANTEAFF TGTGCCAGCAGCCTCCAAGCGAACACTGAAGCTTTCTTT
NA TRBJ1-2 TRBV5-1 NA CASRQGDNGYTF TGCGCCAGCAGACAGGGTGATAATGGCTACACCTTC
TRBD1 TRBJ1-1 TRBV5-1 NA CASSWGQTNTEAFF TGCGCCAGCAGCTGGGGACAGACGAACACTGAAGCTTTCTTT
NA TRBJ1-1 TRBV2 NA CASSISTGQNTEAFF TGTGCCAGCAGTATATCGACAGGCCAGAACACTGAAGCTTTCTTT
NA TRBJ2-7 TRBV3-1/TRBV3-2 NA CASSPGGGMGDEQYF TGTGCCAGCAGCCCAGGTGGGGGGATGGGGGACGAGCAGTACTTC
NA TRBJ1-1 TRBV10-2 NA CASSESLRTEAFF TGCGCCAGCAGTGAGTCGTTGAGGACTGAAGCTTTCTTT
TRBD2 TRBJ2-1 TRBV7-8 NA CASSLPTSGGVNEQFF TGTGCCAGCAGCTTACCCACTAGCGGGGGGGTCAATGAGCAGTTCTTC
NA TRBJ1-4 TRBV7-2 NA CASSLVPEGEKLFF TGTGCCAGCAGCTTGGTTCCAGAGGGTGAAAAACTGTTTTTT
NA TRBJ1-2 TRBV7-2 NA CASSTGNGYTF TGTGCCAGCAGTACGGGGAATGGCTACACCTTC
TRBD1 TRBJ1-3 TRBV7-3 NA CASSWDSSSGNTIYF TGTGCCAGCAGCTGGGACAGCAGCTCTGGAAACACCATATATTTT
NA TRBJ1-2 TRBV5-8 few CASSSGDGFNYGYTF TGTGCCAGCAGCTCGGGGGACGGTTTCAACTATGGCTACACCTTC
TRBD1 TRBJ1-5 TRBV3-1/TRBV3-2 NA CASSQTRTGFSNQPQHF TGTGCCAGCAGCCAAACACGGACAGGGTTTAGCAATCAGCCCCAGCATTTT
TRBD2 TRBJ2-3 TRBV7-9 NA CASSLAGGRMTDTQYF TGTGCCAGCAGTCTAGCGGGGGGGCGCATGACAGATACGCAGTATTTT
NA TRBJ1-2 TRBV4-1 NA CASSQLQASYGYTF TGCGCCAGCAGCCAATTACAGGCGAGCTATGGCTACACCTTC
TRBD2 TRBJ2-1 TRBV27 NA CASIGGGNPNEQFF TGTGCCAGCATCGGGGGGGGGAATCCCAATGAGCAGTTCTTC
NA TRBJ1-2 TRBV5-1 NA CASTDPGRRERDYTF TGCGCCAGCACCGATCCGGGACGGAGGGAGCGTGACTACACCTTC
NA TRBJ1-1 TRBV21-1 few CASSKPWGSRKSEAFF TGTGCCAGCAGCAAACCGTGGGGCAGTCGCAAGTCTGAAGCTTTCTTT
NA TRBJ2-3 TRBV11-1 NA CASSFTGGQTDTQYF TGTGCCAGCAGCTTCACGGGGGGCCAAACAGATACGCAGTATTTT
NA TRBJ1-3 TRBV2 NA CASSSTGQVSGNTIYF TGTGCCAGCAGTAGTACAGGGCAGGTCTCTGGAAACACCATATATTTT
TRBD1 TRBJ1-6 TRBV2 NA CASSLGQGADNSPLHF TGTGCCAGCAGTCTTGGACAGGGCGCCGATAATTCACCCCTCCACTTT
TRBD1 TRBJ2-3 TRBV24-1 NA CATSDFYQGQDHTDTQYF TGTGCCACCAGTGATTTCTATCAGGGACAGGACCACACAGATACGCAGTATTTT
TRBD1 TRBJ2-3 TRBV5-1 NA CASSSGTGKDTQYF TGCGCCAGCAGCAGCGGGACAGGGAAGGATACGCAGTATTTT
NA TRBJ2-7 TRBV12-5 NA CASGSTSRAGWMYEQYF TGTGCTAGTGGTTCAACATCCCGAGCAGGGTGGATGTACGAGCAGTACTTC
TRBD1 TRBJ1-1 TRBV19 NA CASSIDSRDRGFRRTEAFF TGTGCCAGTAGTATAGACAGCCGGGACAGGGGGTTCAGACGAACTGAAGCTTTCTTT
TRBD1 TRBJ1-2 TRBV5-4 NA CASSTAGTGTGGYTF TGTGCCAGCAGCACGGCTGGGACAGGGACGGGAGGCTACACCTTC
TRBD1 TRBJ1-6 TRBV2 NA CASRITTGDSPLHF TGTGCCAGCAGGATTACGACAGGGGATTCACCCCTCCACTTT
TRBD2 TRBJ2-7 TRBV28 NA CASSFPSGGLNYEQYF TGTGCCAGCAGTTTTCCTAGCGGGGGCCTAAACTACGAGCAGTACTTC
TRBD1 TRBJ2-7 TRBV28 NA CASRPGTGTYEQYF TGTGCCAGCAGACCCGGGACAGGGACTTACGAGCAGTACTTC
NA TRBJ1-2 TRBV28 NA CASSSADRYGYTF TGTGCCAGCAGTTCCGCAGACAGATATGGCTACACCTTC
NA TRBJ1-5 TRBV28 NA CASSPKPNRALNQPQHF TGTGCCAGCAGTCCGAAACCCAACAGGGCTTTAAATCAGCCCCAGCATTTT
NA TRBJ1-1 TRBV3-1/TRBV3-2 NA CASSQASTEAFF TGTGCCAGCAGCCAAGCTAGTACTGAAGCTTTCTTT
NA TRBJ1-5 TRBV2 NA CASSGGQPNQPQHF TGTGCCAGCAGTGGAGGACAGCCAAATCAGCCCCAGCATTTT
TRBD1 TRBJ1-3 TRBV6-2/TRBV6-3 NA CASSPGQRGFVSGNTIYF TGTGCCAGCAGCCCGGGACAGCGCGGCTTTGTCTCTGGAAACACCATATATTTT
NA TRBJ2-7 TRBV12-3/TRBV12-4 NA CASSLRGPGVQYF TGTGCCAGCAGTTTGAGAGGCCCGGGGGTGCAGTACTTC
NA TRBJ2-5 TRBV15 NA CATSREDSQETQYF TGTGCCACCAGCAGAGAAGACAGCCAAGAGACCCAGTACTTC
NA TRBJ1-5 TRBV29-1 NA CSVVLSGMAHQPQHF TGCAGCGTTGTCTTATCAGGGATGGCCCATCAGCCCCAGCATTTT
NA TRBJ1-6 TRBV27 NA CASTLGQGQSPLHF TGTGCCAGCACTTTAGGCCAGGGTCAATCACCCCTCCACTTT
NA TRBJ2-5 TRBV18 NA CASSRRGTQETQYF TGTGCCAGCTCCCGTCGGGGGACCCAAGAGACCCAGTACTTC
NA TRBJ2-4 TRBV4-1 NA CASSQGHQEAKNIQYF TGCGCCAGCAGCCAAGGTCATCAGGAAGCCAAAAACATTCAGTACTTC
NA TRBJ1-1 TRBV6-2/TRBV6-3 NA CASSYSGGITEAFF TGTGCCAGCAGTTACTCAGGAGGGATCACTGAAGCTTTCTTT
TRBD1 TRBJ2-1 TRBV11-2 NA CASSRMGQGGYNEQFF TGTGCCAGCAGCCGGATGGGACAGGGTGGGTACAATGAGCAGTTCTTC
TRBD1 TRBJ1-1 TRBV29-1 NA CSVAGTATMNTEAFF TGCAGCGTTGCCGGGACAGCTACCATGAACACTGAAGCTTTCTTT
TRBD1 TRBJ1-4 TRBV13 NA CASSFWGQRDEKLFF TGTGCCAGCAGCTTCTGGGGACAGCGGGATGAAAAACTGTTTTTT